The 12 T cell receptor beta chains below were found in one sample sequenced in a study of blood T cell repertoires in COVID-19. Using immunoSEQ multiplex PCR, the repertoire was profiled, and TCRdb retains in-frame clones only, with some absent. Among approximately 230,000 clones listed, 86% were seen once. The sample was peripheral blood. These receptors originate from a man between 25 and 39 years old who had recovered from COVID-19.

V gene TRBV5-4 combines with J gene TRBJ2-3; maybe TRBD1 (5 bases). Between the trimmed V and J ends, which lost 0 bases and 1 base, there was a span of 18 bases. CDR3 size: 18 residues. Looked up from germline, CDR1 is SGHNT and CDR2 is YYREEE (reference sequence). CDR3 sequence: CASSLDVWVRGGTDTQYF. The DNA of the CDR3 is TGTGCCAGCAGCTTGGATGTGTGGGTAAGGGGCGGCACAGATACGCAGTATTTT.

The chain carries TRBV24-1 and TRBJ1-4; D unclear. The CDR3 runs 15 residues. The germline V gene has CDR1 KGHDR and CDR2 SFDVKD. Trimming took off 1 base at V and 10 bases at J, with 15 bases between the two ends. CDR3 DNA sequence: TGTGCCACCAGTGATTTCGAGGGCACGGGAGGAAAACTGTTTTTT. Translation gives CATSDFEGTGGKLFF.

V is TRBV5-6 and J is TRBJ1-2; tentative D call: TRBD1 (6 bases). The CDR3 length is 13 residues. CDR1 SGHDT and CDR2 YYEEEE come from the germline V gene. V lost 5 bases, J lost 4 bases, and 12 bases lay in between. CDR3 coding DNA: TGTGCCAGCAGTACTCAGGGGATCTATGGCTACACCTTC. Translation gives CASSTQGIYGYTF.

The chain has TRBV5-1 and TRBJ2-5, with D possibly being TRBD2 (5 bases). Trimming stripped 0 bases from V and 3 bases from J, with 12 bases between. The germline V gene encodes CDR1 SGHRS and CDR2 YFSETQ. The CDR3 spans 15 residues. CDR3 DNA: TGCGCCAGCAGCTTGGCTGGTCTAGCCGAAGAGACCCAGTACTTC. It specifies CASSLAGLAEETQYF.

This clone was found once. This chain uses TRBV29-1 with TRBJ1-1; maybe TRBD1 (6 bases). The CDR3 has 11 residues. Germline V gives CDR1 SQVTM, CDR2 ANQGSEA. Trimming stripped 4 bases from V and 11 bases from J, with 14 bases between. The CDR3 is CSVGDNKGAFF. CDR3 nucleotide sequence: TGCAGCGTTGGGGACAACAAAGGGGCTTTCTTT.

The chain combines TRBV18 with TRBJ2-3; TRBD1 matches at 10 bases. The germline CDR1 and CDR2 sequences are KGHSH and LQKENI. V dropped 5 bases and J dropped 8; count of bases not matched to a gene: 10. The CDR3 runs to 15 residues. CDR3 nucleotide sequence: TGTGCCAGCTCATCCGGACAGGGGGAAATAGGTACGCAGTATTTT. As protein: CASSSGQGEIGTQYF.

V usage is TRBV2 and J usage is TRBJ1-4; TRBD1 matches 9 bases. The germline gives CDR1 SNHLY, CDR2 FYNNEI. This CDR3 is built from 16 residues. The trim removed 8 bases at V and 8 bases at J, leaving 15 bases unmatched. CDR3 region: CASSKQGASFLEKLFF. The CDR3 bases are TGTGCCAGCTCGAAACAGGGGGCTTCCTTCCTCGAAAAACTGTTTTTT.

CDR3 loop: CASSSGTASSGNTIYF. For the CDR3, the DNA is TGTGCCAGCAGCTCTGGGACAGCTAGCTCTGGAAACACCATATATTTT. The chain uses TRBV7-2 and TRBJ1-3; 7 nucleotides agree with TRBD1. Germline V lookup: CDR1 SGHTA, CDR2 FQGNSA. CDR3 length equals 16 residues. V shed 4 bases and J 0 bases; nucleotides not matched to a gene: 6.

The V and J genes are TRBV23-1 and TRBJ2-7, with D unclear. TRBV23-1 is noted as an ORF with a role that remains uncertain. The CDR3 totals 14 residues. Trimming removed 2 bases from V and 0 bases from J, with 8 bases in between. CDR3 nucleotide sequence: TGCGCCAGCAGTCAAGGGCTCAGCTCCTACGAGCAGTACTTC. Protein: CASSQGLSSYEQYF.

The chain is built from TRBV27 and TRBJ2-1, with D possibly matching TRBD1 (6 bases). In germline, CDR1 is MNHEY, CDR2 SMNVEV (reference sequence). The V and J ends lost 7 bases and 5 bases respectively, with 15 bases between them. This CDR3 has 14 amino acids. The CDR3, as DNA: TGTGCCAGCACCCCGGGCCCAGGGGACAATGAGCAGTTCTTC. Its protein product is CASTPGPGDNEQFF.

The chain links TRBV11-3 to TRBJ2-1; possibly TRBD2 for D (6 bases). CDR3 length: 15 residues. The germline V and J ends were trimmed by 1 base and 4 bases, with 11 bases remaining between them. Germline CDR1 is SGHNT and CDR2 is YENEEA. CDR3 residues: CASSLGARGYNEQFF. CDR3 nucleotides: TGTGCCAGCAGCTTAGGGGCGCGGGGATACAATGAGCAGTTCTTC.

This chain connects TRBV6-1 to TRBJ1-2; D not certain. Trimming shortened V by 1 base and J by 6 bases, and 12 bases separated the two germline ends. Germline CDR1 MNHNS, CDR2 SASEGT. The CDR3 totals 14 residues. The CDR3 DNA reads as TGTGCCAGCAGTGAAGGACATCCCTCGGATGGCTACACCTTC. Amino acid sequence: CASSEGHPSDGYTF.